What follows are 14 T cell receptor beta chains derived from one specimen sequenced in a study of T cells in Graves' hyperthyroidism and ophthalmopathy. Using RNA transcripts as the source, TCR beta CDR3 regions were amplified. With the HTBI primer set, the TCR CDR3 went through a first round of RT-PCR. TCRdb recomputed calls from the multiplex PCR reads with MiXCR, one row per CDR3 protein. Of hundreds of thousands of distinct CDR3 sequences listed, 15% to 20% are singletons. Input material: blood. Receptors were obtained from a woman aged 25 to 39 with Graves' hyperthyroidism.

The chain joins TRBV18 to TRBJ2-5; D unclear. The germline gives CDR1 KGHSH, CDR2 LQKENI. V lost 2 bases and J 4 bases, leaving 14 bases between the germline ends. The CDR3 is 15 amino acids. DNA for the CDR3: TGTGCCAGCTCACCAATAGGGTTACGCACAGAGACCCAGTACTTC. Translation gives CASSPIGLRTETQYF. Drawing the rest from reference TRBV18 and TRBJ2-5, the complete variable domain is NAGVMQNPRHLVRRRGQEARLRCSPMKGHSHVYWYRQLPEEGLKFMVYLQKENIIDESGMPKERFSAEFPKEGPSILRIQQVVRGDSAAYFCASSPIGLRTETQYFGPGTRLLVL.

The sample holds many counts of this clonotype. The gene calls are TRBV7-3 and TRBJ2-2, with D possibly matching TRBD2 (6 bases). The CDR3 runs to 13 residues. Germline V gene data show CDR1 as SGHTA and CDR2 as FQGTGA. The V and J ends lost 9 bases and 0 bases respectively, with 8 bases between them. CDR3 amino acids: CASSGTNTGELFF. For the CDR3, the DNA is TGTGCCAGTAGCGGAACGAACACCGGGGAGCTGTTTTTT.

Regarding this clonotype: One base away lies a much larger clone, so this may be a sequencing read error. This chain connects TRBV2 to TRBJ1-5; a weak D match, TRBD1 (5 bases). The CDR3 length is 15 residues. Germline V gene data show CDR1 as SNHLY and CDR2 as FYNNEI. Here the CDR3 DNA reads TGTGCCGGCAGTCGAGGTGGGGGATCGTGGCAGCCCCAGCATTTT. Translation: CAGSRGGGSWQPQHF. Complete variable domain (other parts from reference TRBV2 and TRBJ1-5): EPEVTQTPSHQVTQMGQEVILRCVPISNHLYFYWYRQILGQKVEFLVSFYNNEISEKSEIFDDQFSVERPDGSNFTLKIRSTKLEDSAMYFCAGSRGGGSWQPQHFGDGTRLSIL.

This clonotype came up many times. The CDR3: CASSLTGTQAYEQYF. CDR3 DNA sequence: TGTGCCAGCAGCTTGACCGGTACCCAAGCCTACGAGCAGTACTTC. V usage is TRBV7-2 and J usage is TRBJ2-7; D is undetermined. The CDR3 is 15 residues long. V was cut by 3 bases and J by 2 bases, with 14 bases left in between. Germline CDR1 SGHTA, CDR2 FQGNSA.

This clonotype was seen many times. The CDR3 loop reads CASSPKPGTGGSRQYF. DNA for the CDR3: TGTGCCAGCAGTCCAAAACCCGGGACAGGGGGCTCTCGCCAGTACTTC. This chain uses TRBV6-1 with TRBJ2-5; 12 bases fit TRBD1. Trimming removed 5 bases from V and 10 bases from J; junction bases left unmatched: 14. The germline gives CDR1 MNHNS, CDR2 SASEGT. The CDR3 is 16 amino acids.

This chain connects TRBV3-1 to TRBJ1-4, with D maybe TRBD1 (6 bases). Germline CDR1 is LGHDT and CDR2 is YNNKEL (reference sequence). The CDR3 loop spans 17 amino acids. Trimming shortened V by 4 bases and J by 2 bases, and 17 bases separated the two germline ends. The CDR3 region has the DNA TGTGCCAGCAGCCTGTCCCCGTCAGGGGATACTAATGAAAAACTGTTTTTT. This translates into CASSLSPSGDTNEKLFF.

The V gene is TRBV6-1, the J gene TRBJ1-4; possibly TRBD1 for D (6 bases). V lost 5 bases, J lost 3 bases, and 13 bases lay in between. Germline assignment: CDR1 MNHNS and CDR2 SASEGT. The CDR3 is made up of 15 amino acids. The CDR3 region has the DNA TGTGCCAGCAGTCGACAGGTATCGGCTAATGAAAAACTGTTTTTT. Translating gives CASSRQVSANEKLFF.

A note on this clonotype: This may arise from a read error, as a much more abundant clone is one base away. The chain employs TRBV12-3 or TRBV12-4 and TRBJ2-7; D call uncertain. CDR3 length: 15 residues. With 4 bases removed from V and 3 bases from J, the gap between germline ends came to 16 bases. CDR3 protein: CASSSGENFFYEQYF. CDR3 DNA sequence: TGTGCCAGCAGTTCCGGAGAGAACTTTTTCTACGAGCAGTACTTC.

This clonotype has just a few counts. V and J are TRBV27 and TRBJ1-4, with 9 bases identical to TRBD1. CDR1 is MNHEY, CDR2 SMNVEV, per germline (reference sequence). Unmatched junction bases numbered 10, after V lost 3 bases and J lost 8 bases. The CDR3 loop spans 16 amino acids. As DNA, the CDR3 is TGTGCCAGCAGTTTGCAACTCCGGGACAGGGACGAAAAACTGTTTTTT. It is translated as CASSLQLRDRDEKLFF.

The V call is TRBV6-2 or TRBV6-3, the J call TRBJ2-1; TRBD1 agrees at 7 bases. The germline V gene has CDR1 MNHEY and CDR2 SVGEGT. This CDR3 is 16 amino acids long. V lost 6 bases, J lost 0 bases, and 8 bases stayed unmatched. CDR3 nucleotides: TGTGCCAGCAGGGATCCGGGACAGTCCTCCTACAATGAGCAGTTCTTC. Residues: CASRDPGQSSYNEQFF.

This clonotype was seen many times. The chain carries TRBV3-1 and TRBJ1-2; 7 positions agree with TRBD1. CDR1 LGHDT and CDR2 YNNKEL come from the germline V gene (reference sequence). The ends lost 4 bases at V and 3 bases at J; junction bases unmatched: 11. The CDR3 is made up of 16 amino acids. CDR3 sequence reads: CASSLPGDRGDYGYTF. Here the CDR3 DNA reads TGTGCCAGCAGCCTACCAGGGGACAGAGGTGACTATGGCTACACCTTC.

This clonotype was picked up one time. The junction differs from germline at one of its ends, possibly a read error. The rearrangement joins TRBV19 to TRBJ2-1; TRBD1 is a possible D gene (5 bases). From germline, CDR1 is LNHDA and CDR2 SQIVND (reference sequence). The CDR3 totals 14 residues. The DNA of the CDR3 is TGTGCCAGTAGTATTGTGAAGGGGATGGTTGAGCAGCTCTTC. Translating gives CASSIVKGMVEQLF. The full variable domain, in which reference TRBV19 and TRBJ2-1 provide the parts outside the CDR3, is DGGITQSPKYLFRKEGQNVTLSCEQNLNHDAMYWYRQDPGQGLRLIYYSQIVNDFQKGDIAEGYSVSREKKESFPLTVTSAQKNPTAFYLCASSIVKGMVEQLFGPGTRLTVL.

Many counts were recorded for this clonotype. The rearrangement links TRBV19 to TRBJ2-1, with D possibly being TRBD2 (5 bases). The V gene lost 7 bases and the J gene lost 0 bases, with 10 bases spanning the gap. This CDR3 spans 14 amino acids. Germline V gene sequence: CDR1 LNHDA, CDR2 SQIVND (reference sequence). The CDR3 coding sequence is TGTGCCAGTACCCCGGGGAGCTCCTACAATGAGCAGTTCTTC. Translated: CASTPGSSYNEQFF.

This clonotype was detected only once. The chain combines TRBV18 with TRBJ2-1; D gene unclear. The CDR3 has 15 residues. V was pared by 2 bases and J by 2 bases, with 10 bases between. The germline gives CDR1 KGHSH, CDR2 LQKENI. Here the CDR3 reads CASSPTNPTYNEQFF. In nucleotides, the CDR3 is TGTGCCAGCTCACCAACTAACCCAACCTACAATGAGCAGTTCTTC.